These T cell receptor beta chains were read from a single sample in a study of blood T cell repertoires in COVID-19. TCRdb's copy holds only in-frame clones and misses some; the assay was immunoSEQ multiplex PCR. The sample holds 200,000 to 300,000 clones; over 75% are singletons and the top ten take about 0.74%. Sample: peripheral blood. These receptors were collected from a woman younger than 45 with acute or convalescent COVID-19. Both conserved end residues are part of each CDR3. A D gene is named only where the DNA matches it firmly. Some rows mark clone size as missing; the rest say once, few, many or name a class of expanded clone.

-,TRBJ1-1,-,TRBV10-3,CAISVQEATEAFF,TGTGCCATCAGTGTACAGGAAGCCACTGAAGCTTTCTTT
-,TRBJ2-1,TRBD1,TRBV7-9,CASSPPQGAKFF,TGTGCCAGCAGCCCACCTCAGGGGGCGAAGTTCTTC
-,TRBJ1-6,-,TRBV5-4,CASSLAEESRVLHF,TGTGCCAGCAGCTTGGCCGAGGAGAGTCGGGTCCTCCACTTT
-,TRBJ2-7,-,TRBV12-2,CASRFTPLAGGTYEQYF,TGTGCAAGTCGCTTCACACCGCTAGCGGGAGGGACCTACGAGCAGTACTTC
-,TRBJ2-7,TRBD2,TRBV3-1/TRBV3-2,CASSPASGRGYEQYF,TGTGCCAGCAGCCCGGCTAGCGGGAGGGGGTACGAGCAGTACTTC
few,TRBJ2-4,-,TRBV14,CASSQVMGRKYF,TGTGCCAGCAGCCAAGTTATGGGGCGAAAGTACTTC
-,TRBJ1-5,TRBD1,TRBV10-3,CAISAPDREKGQPQHF,TGTGCCATCAGTGCTCCGGACAGGGAGAAGGGCCAGCCCCAGCATTTT
-,TRBJ2-5,TRBD1,TRBV24-1,CATSDSGTGWETQYF,TGTGCCACCAGTGATTCCGGGACAGGGTGGGAGACCCAGTACTTC
-,TRBJ2-1,TRBD2,TRBV7-2,CASSFQAGGVYEQFF,TGTGCCAGCAGCTTCCAAGCGGGAGGCGTTTATGAGCAGTTCTTC
-,TRBJ2-7,TRBD2,TRBV27,CASRARTSRESSYEQYF,TGTGCCAGCAGGGCCCGGACTAGCAGGGAGAGCTCCTACGAGCAGTACTTC
-,TRBJ2-1,TRBD2,TRBV4-2,CASSQTGTSGDNEQFF,TGTGCCAGCAGCCAAACCGGGACTAGCGGTGACAATGAGCAGTTCTTC
-,TRBJ1-2,TRBD1,TRBV6-6,CASSLQGAYGYTF,TGTGCCAGCAGTCTACAGGGGGCTTATGGCTACACCTTC
-,TRBJ2-3,TRBD2,TRBV24-1,CATSDYGTSVITDTQYF,TGTGCCACCAGTGATTACGGGACTAGCGTAATCACAGATACGCAGTATTTT
-,TRBJ2-7,-,TRBV29-1,CSVVRGFEEYF,TGCAGCGTTGTCCGTGGGTTCGAGGAGTACTTC
-,TRBJ1-5,TRBD1,TRBV30,CALGTVSNQPQHF,TGTGCCTTAGGGACAGTAAGCAATCAGCCCCAGCATTTT
once,TRBJ2-1,TRBD1,TRBV24-1,CATMDRGGNEQFF,TGTGCCACCATGGACAGGGGGGGCAATGAGCAGTTCTTC
-,TRBJ2-1,TRBD2,TRBV7-8,CASSFPGTSGRGQFF,TGTGCCAGCAGCTTTCCCGGGACTAGCGGGAGAGGGCAGTTCTTC
-,TRBJ1-3,-,TRBV18,CASSSLVDSFSGNTIYF,TGTGCCAGCTCATCCCTGGTCGACTCCTTCTCTGGAAACACCATATATTTT
-,TRBJ2-7,TRBD1,TRBV27,CASTSGTADEQYF,TGTGCCAGCACCTCGGGGACAGCCGACGAGCAGTACTTC
-,TRBJ2-3,-,TRBV11-2,CASSLGGRGTDTQYF,TGTGCCAGCAGCTTAGGGGGGCGGGGGACAGATACGCAGTATTTT
-,TRBJ1-5,TRBD1,TRBV10-3,CAISDWGTGSQPQHF,TGTGCCATCAGTGATTGGGGGACAGGGAGTCAGCCCCAGCATTTT
-,TRBJ2-1,TRBD2,TRBV11-3,CASSLQRGTSGMGEQFF,TGTGCCAGCAGCTTACAACGCGGGACTAGCGGGATGGGTGAGCAGTTCTTC
few,TRBJ2-2,-,TRBV2,CASSDPGDYTGELFF,TGTGCCAGCAGTGACCCGGGGGACTACACCGGGGAGCTGTTTTTT
-,TRBJ1-5,-,TRBV6-5,CASSYLPGDNNQPQHF,TGTGCCAGCAGTTACCTCCCAGGGGATAACAATCAGCCCCAGCATTTT
-,TRBJ2-1,TRBD2,TRBV6-5,CASSLVAGAYNEQFF,TGTGCCAGCAGTTTGGTTGCGGGGGCCTACAATGAGCAGTTCTTC
-,TRBJ2-3,TRBD1,TRBV18,CASFTGEYTQYF,TGTGCCAGCTTTACAGGGGAATATACGCAGTATTTT
-,TRBJ1-4,-,TRBV7-2,CASSSLPFGVKLFF,TGTGCCAGCAGCTCTCTACCGTTCGGGGTAAAACTGTTTTTT
-,TRBJ2-3,-,TRBV7-8,CASSASSGYTDTQYF,TGTGCCAGCAGCGCGAGTAGCGGTTACACAGATACGCAGTATTTT
-,TRBJ2-1,-,TRBV19,CASTPGSEYNEQFF,TGTGCCAGTACCCCAGGGTCCGAGTACAATGAGCAGTTCTTC
-,TRBJ2-7,TRBD1,TRBV27,CASSWGQGFYEQYF,TGTGCCAGCAGTTGGGGACAGGGGTTCTACGAGCAGTACTTC
-,TRBJ2-1,TRBD1,TRBV15,CATSGWTGYNEQFF,TGTGCCACCAGCGGTTGGACAGGCTACAATGAGCAGTTCTTC
-,TRBJ2-5,TRBD1,TRBV4-3,CASSRRDRDPQETQYF,TGCGCCAGCAGCCGCCGGGACAGGGACCCCCAAGAGACCCAGTACTTC
-,TRBJ2-7,-,TRBV4-3,CASSQDARWGLHEQYF,TGCGCCAGCAGCCAAGACGCCAGGTGGGGCCTCCACGAGCAGTACTTC
-,TRBJ2-7,TRBD2,TRBV4-1,CASSQAPGLAGWEQYF,TGCGCCAGCAGCCAAGCCCCCGGACTAGCGGGATGGGAGCAGTACTTC
-,TRBJ2-5,TRBD2,TRBV25-1,CASSVLAGETQYF,TGTGCCAGCAGTGTTTTAGCGGGAGAGACCCAGTACTTC
-,TRBJ2-3,-,TRBV30,CAWSAGPRSTDTQYF,TGTGCCTGGAGTGCTGGGCCAAGGAGCACAGATACGCAGTATTTT
-,TRBJ2-2,TRBD2,TRBV30,CAWGSGRASGELFF,TGTGCCTGGGGGAGCGGGAGGGCCTCCGGGGAGCTGTTTTTT
-,TRBJ1-2,-,TRBV30,CAYQPLAGRGPNSYGYTF,TGTGCCTACCAACCGCTGGCGGGCAGGGGCCCAAATTCTTATGGCTACACCTTC
-,TRBJ1-1,-,TRBV30,CAWSSQLGTEAFF,TGTGCCTGGAGTTCACAGCTGGGTACTGAAGCTTTCTTT
once,TRBJ1-6,TRBD1,TRBV24-1,CATGEGTGNSPLHF,TGTGCCACCGGTGAGGGGACAGGCAATTCACCCCTCCACTTT
-,TRBJ2-7,TRBD2,TRBV7-3,CASSVGLAGAYEQYF,TGTGCCAGCAGCGTCGGACTAGCGGGAGCCTACGAGCAGTACTTC
-,TRBJ2-7,TRBD1,TRBV5-1,CASSRTGVATYEQYF,TGCGCCAGCAGCCGGACAGGGGTGGCTACCTACGAGCAGTACTTC
-,TRBJ2-3,-,TRBV5-8,CASRLPGGGTDTQYF,TGTGCCAGCAGGCTCCCCGGCGGGGGCACAGATACGCAGTATTTT
-,TRBJ1-4,-,TRBV5-4,CASSLEPGKSEKLFF,TGTGCCAGCAGCTTGGAACCGGGTAAAAGCGAAAAACTGTTTTTT
-,TRBJ1-2,-,TRBV19,CASSFTGLNYGYTF,TGTGCCAGTAGTTTCACAGGGCTTAACTATGGCTACACCTTC
-,TRBJ2-7,-,TRBV7-8,CASSLSRDSLREQYF,TGTGCCAGCAGCTTAAGCAGGGACTCCTTGCGGGAGCAGTACTTC
-,TRBJ2-3,TRBD2,TRBV3-1/TRBV3-2,CASSPLAGGTDTQYF,TGTGCCAGCAGCCCGCTAGCGGGAGGGACAGATACGCAGTATTTT
-,TRBJ1-4,TRBD1,TRBV7-9,CASSRDSGEKLFF,TGTGCCAGCAGTCGGGACAGCGGGGAAAAACTGTTTTTT
-,TRBJ2-5,TRBD1,TRBV7-9,CASSSRTGTGARETQYF,TGTGCCAGCAGCTCGAGGACCGGGACAGGGGCCCGAGAGACCCAGTACTTC
-,TRBJ1-4,TRBD1,TRBV5-4,CASSIPGQGDEKLFF,TGTGCCAGCAGCATACCGGGACAGGGTGATGAAAAACTGTTTTTT
once,TRBJ2-1,TRBD2,TRBV5-1,CASSLGGGTRGNEQFF,TGCGCCAGCAGCCTCGGGGGAGGGACTAGGGGGAATGAGCAGTTCTTC
-,TRBJ1-4,TRBD1,TRBV6-5,CASSYEGAREKLFF,TGTGCCAGCAGTTACGAGGGGGCTAGGGAAAAACTGTTTTTT
-,TRBJ1-1,-,TRBV7-2,CASSAKEGRTLEAFF,TGTGCCAGCAGCGCCAAGGAGGGGAGGACTTTAGAAGCTTTCTTT
-,TRBJ1-2,-,TRBV7-9,CASSFVQGVYGYTF,TGTGCCAGCAGCTTCGTACAGGGAGTCTATGGCTACACCTTC
-,TRBJ1-5,TRBD1,TRBV6-6,CASRATGGRQPQHF,TGTGCCAGCAGAGCCACAGGGGGTAGACAGCCCCAGCATTTT
-,TRBJ2-1,-,TRBV29-1,CFVDEQFF,TGCTTTGTCGATGAGCAGTTCTTC
once,TRBJ2-7,TRBD2,TRBV30,CALSGTSPYEQYF,TGTGCACTGTCCGGGACTAGCCCCTACGAGCAGTACTTC
-,TRBJ2-2,-,TRBV9,CASSVEALLNTGELFF,TGTGCCAGCAGCGTAGAAGCCTTATTGAACACCGGGGAGCTGTTTTTT
few,TRBJ1-1,-,TRBV5-1,CASSLLGPNTEAFF,TGCGCCAGCAGCTTGTTGGGCCCTAACACTGAAGCTTTCTTT
once,TRBJ2-1,TRBD2,TRBV6-5,CASSYGREFSNEQFF,TGTGCCAGCAGTTATGGGCGGGAGTTCAGCAATGAGCAGTTCTTC